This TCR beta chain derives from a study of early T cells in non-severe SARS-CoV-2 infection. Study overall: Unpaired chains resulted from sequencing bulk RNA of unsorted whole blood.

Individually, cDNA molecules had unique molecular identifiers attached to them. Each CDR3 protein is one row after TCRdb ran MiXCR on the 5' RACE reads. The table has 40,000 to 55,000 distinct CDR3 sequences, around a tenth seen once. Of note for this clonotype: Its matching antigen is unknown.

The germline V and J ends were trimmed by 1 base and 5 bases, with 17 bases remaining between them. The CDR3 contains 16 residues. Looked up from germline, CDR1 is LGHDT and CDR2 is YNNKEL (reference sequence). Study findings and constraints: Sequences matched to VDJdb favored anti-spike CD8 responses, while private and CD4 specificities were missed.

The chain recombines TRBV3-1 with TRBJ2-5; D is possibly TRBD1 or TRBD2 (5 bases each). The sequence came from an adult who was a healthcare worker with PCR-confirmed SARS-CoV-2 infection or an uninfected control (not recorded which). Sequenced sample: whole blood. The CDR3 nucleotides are TGTGCCAGCAGCCAAGGAACCGGGGCTCCCGGGGAGACCCAGTACTTC. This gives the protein CASSQGTGAPGETQYF.